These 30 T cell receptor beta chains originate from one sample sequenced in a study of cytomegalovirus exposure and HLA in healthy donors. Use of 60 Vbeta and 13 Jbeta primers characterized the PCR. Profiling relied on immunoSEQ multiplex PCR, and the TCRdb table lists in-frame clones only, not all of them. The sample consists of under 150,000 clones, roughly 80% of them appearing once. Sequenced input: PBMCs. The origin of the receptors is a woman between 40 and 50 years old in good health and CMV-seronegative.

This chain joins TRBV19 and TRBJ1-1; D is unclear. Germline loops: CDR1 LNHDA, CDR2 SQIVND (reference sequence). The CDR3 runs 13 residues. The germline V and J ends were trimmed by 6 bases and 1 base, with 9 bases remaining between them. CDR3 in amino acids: CASRKPGNTEAFF. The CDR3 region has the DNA TGTGCCAGTAGGAAGCCAGGGAACACTGAAGCTTTCTTT.

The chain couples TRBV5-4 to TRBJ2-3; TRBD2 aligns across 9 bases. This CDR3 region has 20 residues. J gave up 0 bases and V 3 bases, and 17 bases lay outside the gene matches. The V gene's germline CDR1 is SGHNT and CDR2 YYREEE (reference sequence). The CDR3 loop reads CASSSGLPGRSGGSTDTQYF. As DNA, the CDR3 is TGTGCCAGCAGCTCGGGCCTCCCAGGCCGTAGCGGGGGAAGCACAGATACGCAGTATTTT. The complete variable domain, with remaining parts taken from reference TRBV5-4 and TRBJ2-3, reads ETGVTQSPTHLIKTRGQQVTLRCSSQSGHNTVSWYQQALGQGPQFIFQYYREEENGRGNFPPRFSGLQFPNYSSELNVNALELDDSALYLCASSSGLPGRSGGSTDTQYFGPGTRLTVL.

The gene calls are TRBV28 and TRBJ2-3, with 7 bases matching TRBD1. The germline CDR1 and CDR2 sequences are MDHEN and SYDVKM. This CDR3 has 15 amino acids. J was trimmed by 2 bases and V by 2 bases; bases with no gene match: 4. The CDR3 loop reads CASSLVQGTTDTQYF. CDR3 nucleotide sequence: TGTGCCAGCAGTTTAGTACAGGGGACCACAGATACGCAGTATTTT.

The CDR3 spells CASSVGVVQGYGYTF. The CDR3 DNA reads TGTGCCAGCAGCGTAGGAGTGGTACAGGGATATGGCTACACCTTC. V is TRBV9 and J is TRBJ1-2, with a possible D match to TRBD1 (6 bases). The V end lost 0 bases, the J end lost 5 bases, and 14 bases lay between the germline ends. The CDR3 covers 15 residues. Germline lookup yields CDR1 SGDLS and CDR2 YYNGEE.

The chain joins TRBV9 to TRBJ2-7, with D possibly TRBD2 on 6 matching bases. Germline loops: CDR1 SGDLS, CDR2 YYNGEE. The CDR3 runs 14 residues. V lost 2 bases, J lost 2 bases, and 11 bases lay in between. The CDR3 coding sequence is TGTGCCAGCAGCGTCGGAGGGGCCACCTACGAGCAGTACTTC. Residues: CASSVGGATYEQYF.

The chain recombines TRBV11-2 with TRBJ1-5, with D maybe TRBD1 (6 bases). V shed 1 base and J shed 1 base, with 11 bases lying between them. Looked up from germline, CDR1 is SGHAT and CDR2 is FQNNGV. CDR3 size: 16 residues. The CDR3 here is CASSLATGFSNQPQHF. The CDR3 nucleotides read TGTGCCAGCAGCTTAGCTACAGGGTTCAGCAATCAGCCCCAGCATTTT. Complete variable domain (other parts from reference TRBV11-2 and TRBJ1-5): EAGVAQSPRYKIIEKRQSVAFWCNPISGHATLYWYQQILGQGPKLLIQFQNNGVVDDSQLPKDRFSAERLKGVDSTLKIQPAKLEDSAVYLCASSLATGFSNQPQHFGDGTRLSIL.

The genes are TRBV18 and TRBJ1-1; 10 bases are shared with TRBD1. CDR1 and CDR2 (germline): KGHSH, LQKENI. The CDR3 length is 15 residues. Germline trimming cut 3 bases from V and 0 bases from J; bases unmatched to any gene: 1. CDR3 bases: TGTGCCAGCTCACCGGGACAGGGGATGAACACTGAAGCTTTCTTT. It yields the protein CASSPGQGMNTEAFF.

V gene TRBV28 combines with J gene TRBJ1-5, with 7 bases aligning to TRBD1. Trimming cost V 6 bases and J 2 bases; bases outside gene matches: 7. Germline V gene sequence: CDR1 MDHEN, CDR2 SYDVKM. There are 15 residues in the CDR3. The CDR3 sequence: CASRQGTDRNQPQHF. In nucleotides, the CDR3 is TGTGCCAGCAGGCAAGGGACAGATCGCAATCAGCCCCAGCATTTT.

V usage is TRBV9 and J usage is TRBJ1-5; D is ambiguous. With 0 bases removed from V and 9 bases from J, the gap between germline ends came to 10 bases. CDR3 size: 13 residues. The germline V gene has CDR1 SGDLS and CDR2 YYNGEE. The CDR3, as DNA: TGTGCCAGCAGCGTAGGAGGGTTGGGGCCCCAGCATTTT. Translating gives CASSVGGLGPQHF.

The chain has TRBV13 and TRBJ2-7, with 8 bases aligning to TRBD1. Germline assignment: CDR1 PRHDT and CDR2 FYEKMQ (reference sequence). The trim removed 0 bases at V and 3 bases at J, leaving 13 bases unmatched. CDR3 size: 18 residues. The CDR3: CASSLGPGFGTGGYEQYF. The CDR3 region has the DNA TGTGCCAGCAGCTTAGGCCCGGGGTTCGGGACAGGTGGCTACGAGCAGTACTTC.

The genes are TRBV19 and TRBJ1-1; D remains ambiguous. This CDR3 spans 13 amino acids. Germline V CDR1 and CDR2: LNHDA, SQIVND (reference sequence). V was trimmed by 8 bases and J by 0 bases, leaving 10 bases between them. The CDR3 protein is CASGQQMNTEAFF. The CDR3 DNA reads TGTGCCAGTGGGCAGCAAATGAACACTGAAGCTTTCTTT.

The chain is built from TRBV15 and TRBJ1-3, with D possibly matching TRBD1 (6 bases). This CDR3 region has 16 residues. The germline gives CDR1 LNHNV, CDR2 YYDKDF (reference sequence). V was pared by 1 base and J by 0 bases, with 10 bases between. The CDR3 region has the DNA TGTGCCACCAGCAGAGTACAGGGCCACTCTGGAAACACCATATATTTT. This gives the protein CATSRVQGHSGNTIYF.

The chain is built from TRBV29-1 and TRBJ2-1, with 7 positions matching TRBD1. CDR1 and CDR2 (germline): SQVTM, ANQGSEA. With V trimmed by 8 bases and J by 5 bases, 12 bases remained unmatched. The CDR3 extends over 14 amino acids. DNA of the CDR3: TGCAGCACTGTAGGGGGCAGGGGAGACAATGAGCAGTTCTTC. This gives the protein CSTVGGRGDNEQFF.

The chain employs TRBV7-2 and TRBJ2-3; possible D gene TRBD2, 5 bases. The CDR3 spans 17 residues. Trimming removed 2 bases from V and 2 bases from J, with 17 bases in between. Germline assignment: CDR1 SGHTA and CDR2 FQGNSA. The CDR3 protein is CASSLPSARDYTDTQYF. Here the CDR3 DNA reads TGTGCCAGCAGCTTACCCTCCGCGAGGGATTACACAGATACGCAGTATTTT.

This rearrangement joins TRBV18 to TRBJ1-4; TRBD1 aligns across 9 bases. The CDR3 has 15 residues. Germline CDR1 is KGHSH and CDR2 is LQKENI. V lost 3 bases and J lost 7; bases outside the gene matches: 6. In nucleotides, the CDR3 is TGTGCCAGCTCACCCGGGACAGGGTCGACTGAAAAACTGTTTTTT. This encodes CASSPGTGSTEKLFF.

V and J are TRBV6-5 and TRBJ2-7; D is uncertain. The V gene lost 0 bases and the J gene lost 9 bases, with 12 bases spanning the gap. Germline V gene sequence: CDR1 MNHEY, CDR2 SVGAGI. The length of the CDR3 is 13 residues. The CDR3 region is CASSYSIFTRQYF. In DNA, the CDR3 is TGTGCCAGCAGTTACTCAATATTTACGAGGCAGTACTTC.

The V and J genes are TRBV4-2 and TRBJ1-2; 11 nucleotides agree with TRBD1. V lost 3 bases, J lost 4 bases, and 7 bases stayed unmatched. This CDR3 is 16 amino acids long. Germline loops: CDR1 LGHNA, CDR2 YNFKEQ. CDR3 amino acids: CASSQGSGTGGYGYTF. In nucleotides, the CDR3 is TGTGCCAGCAGCCAGGGATCCGGGACAGGGGGCTATGGCTACACCTTC.

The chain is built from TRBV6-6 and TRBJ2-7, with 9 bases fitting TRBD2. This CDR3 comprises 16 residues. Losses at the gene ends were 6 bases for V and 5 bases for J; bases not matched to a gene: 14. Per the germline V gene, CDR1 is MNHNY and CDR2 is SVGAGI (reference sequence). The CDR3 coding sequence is TGTGCCAGCAGCTACCGGTGGGTAGCGGGAGAACACGAGCAGTACTTC. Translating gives CASSYRWVAGEHEQYF.

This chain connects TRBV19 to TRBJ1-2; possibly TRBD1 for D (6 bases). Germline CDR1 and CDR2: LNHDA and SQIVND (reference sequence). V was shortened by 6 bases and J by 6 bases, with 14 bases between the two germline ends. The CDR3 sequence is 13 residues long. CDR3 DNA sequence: TGTGCCAGTAGCGCCGACAGGATAGATGGCTACACCTTC. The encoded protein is CASSADRIDGYTF. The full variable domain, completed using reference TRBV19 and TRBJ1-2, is DGGITQSPKYLFRKEGQNVTLSCEQNLNHDAMYWYRQDPGQGLRLIYYSQIVNDFQKGDIAEGYSVSREKKESFPLTVTSAQKNPTAFYLCASSADRIDGYTFGSGTRLTVV.

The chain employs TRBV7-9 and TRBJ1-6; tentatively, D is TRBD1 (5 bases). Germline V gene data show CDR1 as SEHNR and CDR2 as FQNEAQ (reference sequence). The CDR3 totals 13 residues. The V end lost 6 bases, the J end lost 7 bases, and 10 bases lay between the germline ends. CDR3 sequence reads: CASRDKDNSPLHF. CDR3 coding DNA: TGTGCCAGCAGGGACAAGGACAATTCACCCCTCCACTTT.

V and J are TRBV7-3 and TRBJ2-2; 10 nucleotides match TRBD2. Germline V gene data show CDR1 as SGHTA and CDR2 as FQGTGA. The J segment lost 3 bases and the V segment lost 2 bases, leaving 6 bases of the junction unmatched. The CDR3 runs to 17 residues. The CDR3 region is CASSLSLAGAHTGELFF. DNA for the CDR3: TGTGCCAGCAGCTTATCTCTAGCGGGAGCGCACACCGGGGAGCTGTTTTTT.

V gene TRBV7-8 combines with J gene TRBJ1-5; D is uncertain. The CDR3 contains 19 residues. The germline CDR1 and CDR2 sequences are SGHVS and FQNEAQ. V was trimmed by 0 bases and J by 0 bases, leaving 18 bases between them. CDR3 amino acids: CASSLAPRPPRDSNQPQHF. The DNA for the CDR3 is TGTGCCAGCAGCTTAGCGCCGCGGCCGCCCCGAGATAGCAATCAGCCCCAGCATTTT.

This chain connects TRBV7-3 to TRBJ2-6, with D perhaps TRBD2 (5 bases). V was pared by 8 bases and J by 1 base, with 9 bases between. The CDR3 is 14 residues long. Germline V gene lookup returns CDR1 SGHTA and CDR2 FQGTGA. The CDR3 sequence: CASSTGSGANVLTF. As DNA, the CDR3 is TGTGCCAGCTCGACGGGATCTGGGGCCAACGTCCTGACTTTC.

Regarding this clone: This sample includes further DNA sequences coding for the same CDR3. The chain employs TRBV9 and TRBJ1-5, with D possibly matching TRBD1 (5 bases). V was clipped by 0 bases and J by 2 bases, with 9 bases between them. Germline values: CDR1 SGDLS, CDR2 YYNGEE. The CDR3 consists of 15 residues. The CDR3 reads CASSVGQGGNQPQHF. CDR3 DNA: TGTGCCAGCAGCGTAGGGCAGGGCGGCAATCAGCCCCAGCATTTT.

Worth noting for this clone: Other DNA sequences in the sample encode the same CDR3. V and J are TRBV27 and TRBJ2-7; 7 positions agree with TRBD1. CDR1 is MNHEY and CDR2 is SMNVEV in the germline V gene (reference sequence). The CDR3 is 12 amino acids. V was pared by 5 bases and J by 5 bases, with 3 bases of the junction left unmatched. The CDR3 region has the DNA TGTGCCAGCAGTCTTACAGGGGACGAGCAGTACTTC. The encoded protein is CASSLTGDEQYF.

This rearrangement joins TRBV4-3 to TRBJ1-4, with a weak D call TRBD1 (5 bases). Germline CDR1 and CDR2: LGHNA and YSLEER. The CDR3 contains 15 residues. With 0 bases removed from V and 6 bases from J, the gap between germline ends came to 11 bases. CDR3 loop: CASSQDRQSYEKLFF. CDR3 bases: TGCGCCAGCAGCCAAGACAGACAGTCTTATGAAAAACTGTTTTTT.

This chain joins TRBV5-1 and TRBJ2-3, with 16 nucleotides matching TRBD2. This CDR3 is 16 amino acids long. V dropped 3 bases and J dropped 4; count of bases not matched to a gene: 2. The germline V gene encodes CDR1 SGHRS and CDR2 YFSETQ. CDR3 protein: CASSWGTSGGADTQYF. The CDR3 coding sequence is TGCGCCAGCAGCTGGGGGACTAGCGGGGGGGCAGATACGCAGTATTTT. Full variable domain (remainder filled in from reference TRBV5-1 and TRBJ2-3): KAGVTQTPRYLIKTRGQQVTLSCSPISGHRSVSWYQQTPGQGLQFLFEYFSETQRNKGNFPGRFSGRQFSNSRSEMNVSTLELGDSALYLCASSWGTSGGADTQYFGPGTRLTVL.

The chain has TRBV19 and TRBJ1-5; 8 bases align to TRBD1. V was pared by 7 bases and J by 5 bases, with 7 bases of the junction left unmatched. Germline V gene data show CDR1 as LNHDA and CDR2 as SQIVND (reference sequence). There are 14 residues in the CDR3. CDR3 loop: CASTAGGEDQPQHF. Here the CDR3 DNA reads TGTGCCAGTACCGCAGGGGGCGAGGATCAGCCCCAGCATTTT.

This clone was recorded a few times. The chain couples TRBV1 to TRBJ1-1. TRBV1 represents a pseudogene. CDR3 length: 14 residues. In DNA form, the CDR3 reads TGCACCAGCAGCCAAGATCAACTAAACACTGAAGCTTTCTTT. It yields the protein CTSSQDQLNTEAFF.

CDR3: CASSPTGDDEQFF. CDR3 coding DNA: TGTGCCAGTAGCCCGACAGGGGATGATGAGCAGTTCTTC. The V and J genes are TRBV19 and TRBJ2-1, with TRBD1 identical over 8 bases. Unmatched junction bases numbered 6, after V lost 6 bases and J lost 8 bases. Germline values: CDR1 LNHDA, CDR2 SQIVND (reference sequence). This CDR3 region has 13 residues. Full variable domain (rest looked up from reference TRBV19 and TRBJ2-1): DGGITQSPKYLFRKEGQNVTLSCEQNLNHDAMYWYRQDPGQGLRLIYYSQIVNDFQKGDIAEGYSVSREKKESFPLTVTSAQKNPTAFYLCASSPTGDDEQFFGPGTRLTVL.